This T cell receptor beta chain derives from a study of T cells after yellow fever vaccination. 5'RACE template switching added a universal primer site and UMIs to TCR cDNA. Via MiXCR, TCRdb re-called the 5' RACE reads, giving one row per CDR3 protein. The sample includes hundreds of thousands of distinct CDR3 sequences, roughly 8.4% seen only once; the top ten take around 17%. A few counts support this clonotype. Its matching antigen is unknown. This CDR3 region has 14 residues. Germline V gene sequence: CDR1 DFQATT, CDR2 SNEGSKA (reference sequence). With V trimmed by 1 base and J by 3 bases, 4 bases remained unmatched. Study-wide findings and caveats: A small share of clonotypes appeared in both CD4 and CD8 compartments. There was a possibility that FACS-sorted repertoires contained abundant clonotypes contaminating from the bulk population. In post-booster samples, most primary-vaccination clones reappeared (approximately 96% CD4, roughly 90% CD8).

The TCR sequence derives from a man aged 18 to 29 who received the YFV17D yellow fever vaccine. The source was PBMCs, collected roughly 45 days after the first yellow fever vaccination. This chain connects TRBV20-1 to TRBJ2-7, with 9 bases identical to TRBD1. The CDR3 protein is CSARAGTGNYEQYF. The CDR3 DNA reads as TGCAGTGCTAGAGCCGGGACAGGGAACTACGAGCAGTACTTC.